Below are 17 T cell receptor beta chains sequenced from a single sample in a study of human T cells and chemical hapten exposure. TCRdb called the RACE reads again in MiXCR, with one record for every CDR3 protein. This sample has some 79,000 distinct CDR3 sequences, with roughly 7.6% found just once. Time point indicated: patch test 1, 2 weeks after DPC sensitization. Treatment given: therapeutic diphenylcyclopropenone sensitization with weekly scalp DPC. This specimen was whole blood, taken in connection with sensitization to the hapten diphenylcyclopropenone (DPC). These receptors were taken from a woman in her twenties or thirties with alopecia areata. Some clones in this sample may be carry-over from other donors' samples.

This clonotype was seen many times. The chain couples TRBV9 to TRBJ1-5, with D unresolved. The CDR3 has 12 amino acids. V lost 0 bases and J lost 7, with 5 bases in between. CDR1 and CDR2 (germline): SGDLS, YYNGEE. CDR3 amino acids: CASSVGDQPQHF. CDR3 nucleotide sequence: TGTGCCAGCAGCGTAGGAGACCAGCCCCAGCATTTT.

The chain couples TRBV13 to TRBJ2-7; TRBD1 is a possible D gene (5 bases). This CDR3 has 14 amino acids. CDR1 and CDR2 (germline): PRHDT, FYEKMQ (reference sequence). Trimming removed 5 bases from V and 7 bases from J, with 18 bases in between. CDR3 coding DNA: TGTGCCAGCAGCCTTAATCGACAGCCTCGGGAGCAGTACTTC. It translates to CASSLNRQPREQYF. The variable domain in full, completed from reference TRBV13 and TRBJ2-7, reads AAGVIQSPRHLIKEKRETATLKCYPIPRHDTVYWYQQGPGQDPQFLISFYEKMQSDKGSIPDRFSAQQFSDYHSELNMSSLELGDSALYFCASSLNRQPREQYFGPGTRLTVT.

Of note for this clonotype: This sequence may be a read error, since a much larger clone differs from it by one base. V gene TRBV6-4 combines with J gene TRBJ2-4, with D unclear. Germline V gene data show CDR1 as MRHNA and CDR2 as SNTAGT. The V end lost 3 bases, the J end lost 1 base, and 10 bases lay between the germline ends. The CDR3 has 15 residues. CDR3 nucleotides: TGTGCCAGCAGTGAACCCTACACGGCCAAAAACATTCAGTACTTC. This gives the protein CASSEPYTAKNIQYF.

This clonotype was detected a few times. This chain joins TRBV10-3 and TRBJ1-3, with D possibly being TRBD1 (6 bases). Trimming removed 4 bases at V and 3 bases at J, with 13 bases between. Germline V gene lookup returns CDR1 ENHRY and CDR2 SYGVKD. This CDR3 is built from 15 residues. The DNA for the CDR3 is TGTGCCATCAGTGTTGGGGGGGCGCTTGGAAACACCATATATTTT. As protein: CAISVGGALGNTIYF.

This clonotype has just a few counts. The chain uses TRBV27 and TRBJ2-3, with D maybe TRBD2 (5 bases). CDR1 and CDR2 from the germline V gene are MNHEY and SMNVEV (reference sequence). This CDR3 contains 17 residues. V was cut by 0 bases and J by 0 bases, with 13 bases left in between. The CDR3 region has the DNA TGTGCCAGCAGTTTATCGAACCTAGCCCGAAGCACAGATACGCAGTATTTT. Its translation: CASSLSNLARSTDTQYF.

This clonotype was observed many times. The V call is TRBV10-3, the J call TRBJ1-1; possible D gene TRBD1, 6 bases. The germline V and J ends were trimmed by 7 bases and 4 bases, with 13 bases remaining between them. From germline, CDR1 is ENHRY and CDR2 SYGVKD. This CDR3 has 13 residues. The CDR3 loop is CAIKGGFGTEAFF. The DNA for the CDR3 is TGTGCCATCAAGGGGGGGTTTGGCACTGAAGCTTTCTTT.

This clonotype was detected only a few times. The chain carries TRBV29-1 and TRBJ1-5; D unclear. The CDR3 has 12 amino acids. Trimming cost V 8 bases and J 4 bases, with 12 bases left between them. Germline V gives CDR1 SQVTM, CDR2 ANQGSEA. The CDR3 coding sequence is TGCAGCATTACCGACGGTAATCAGCCCCAGCATTTT. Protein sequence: CSITDGNQPQHF.

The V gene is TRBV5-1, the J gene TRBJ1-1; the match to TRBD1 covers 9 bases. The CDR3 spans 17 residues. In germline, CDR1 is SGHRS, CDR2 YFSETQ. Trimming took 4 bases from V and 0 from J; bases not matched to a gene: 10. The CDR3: CASSIRDRARMNTEAFF. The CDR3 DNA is TGCGCCAGCAGCATCCGGGACAGGGCCCGTATGAACACTGAAGCTTTCTTT.

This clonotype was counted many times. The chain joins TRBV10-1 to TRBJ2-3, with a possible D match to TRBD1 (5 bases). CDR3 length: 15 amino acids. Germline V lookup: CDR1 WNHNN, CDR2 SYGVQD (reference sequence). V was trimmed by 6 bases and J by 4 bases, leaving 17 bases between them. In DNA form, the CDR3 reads TGCGCCAGCAGCGATGGGGCGAGTGGGGCAGATACGCAGTATTTT. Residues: CASSDGASGADTQYF.

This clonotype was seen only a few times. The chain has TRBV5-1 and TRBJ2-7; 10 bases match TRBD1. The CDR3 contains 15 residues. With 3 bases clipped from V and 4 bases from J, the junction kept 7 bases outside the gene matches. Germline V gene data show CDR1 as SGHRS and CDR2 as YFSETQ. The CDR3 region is CASSSDRGLRYEQYF. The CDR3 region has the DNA TGCGCCAGCAGCTCGGACAGGGGGTTGAGGTACGAGCAGTACTTC.

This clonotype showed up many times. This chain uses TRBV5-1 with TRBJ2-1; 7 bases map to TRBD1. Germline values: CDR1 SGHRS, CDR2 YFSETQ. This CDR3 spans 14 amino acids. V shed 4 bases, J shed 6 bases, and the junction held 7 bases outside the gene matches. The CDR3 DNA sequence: TGCGCCAGCAGCCCTGGCTCAGGGGGCAATGAGCAGTTCTTC. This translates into CASSPGSGGNEQFF. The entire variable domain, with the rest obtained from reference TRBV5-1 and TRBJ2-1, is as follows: KAGVTQTPRYLIKTRGQQVTLSCSPISGHRSVSWYQQTPGQGLQFLFEYFSETQRNKGNFPGRFSGRQFSNSRSEMNVSTLELGDSALYLCASSPGSGGNEQFFGPGTRLTVL.

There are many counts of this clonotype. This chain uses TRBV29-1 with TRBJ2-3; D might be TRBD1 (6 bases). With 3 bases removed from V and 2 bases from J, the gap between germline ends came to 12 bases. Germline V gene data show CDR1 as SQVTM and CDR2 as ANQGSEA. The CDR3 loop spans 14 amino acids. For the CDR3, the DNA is TGCAGCGTTGAGGGCAGGGGTTTCACAGATACGCAGTATTTT. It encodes CSVEGRGFTDTQYF.

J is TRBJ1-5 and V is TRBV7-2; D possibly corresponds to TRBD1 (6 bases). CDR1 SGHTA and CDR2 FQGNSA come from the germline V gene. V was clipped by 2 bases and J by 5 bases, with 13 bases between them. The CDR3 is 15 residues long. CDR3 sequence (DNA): TGTGCCAGCAGCTTAAACAGGGTGGGGGATCAGCCCCAGCATTTT. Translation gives CASSLNRVGDQPQHF.

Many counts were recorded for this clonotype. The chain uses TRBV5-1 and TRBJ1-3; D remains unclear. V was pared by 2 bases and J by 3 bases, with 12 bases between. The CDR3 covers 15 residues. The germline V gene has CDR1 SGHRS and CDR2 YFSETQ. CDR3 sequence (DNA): TGCGCCAGCAGCTTAGGATATGAGGTTGGAAACACCATATATTTT. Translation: CASSLGYEVGNTIYF.

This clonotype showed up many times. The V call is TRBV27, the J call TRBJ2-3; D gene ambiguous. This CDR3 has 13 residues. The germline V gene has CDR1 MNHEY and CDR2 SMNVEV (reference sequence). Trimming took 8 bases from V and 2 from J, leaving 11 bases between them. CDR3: CASSGPLTDTQYF. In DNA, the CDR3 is TGTGCCAGCTCAGGCCCGCTCACAGATACGCAGTATTTT.

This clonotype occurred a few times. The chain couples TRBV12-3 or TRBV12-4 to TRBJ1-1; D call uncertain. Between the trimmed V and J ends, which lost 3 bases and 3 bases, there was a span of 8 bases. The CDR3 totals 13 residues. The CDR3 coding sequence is TGTGCCAGCAGTTTTGAAGCCCACACTGAAGCTTTCTTT. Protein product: CASSFEAHTEAFF.

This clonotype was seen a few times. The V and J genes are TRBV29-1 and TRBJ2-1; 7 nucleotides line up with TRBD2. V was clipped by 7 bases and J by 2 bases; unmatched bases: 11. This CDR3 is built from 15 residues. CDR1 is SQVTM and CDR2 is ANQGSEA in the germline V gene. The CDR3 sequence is CSASPGTTTYNEQFF. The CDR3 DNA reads TGCAGCGCCTCTCCCGGGACTACAACCTACAATGAGCAGTTCTTC.